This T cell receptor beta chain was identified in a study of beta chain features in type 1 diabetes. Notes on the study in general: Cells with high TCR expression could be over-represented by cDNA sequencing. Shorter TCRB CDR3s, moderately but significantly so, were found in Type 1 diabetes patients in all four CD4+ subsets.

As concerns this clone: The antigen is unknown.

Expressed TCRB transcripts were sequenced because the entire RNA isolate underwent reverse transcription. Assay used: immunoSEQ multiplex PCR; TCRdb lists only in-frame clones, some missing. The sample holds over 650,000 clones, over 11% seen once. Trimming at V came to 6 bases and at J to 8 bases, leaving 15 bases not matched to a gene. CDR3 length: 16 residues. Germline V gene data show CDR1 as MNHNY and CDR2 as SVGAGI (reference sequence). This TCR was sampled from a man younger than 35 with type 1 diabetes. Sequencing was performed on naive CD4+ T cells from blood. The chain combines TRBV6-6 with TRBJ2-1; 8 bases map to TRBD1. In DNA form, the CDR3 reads TGTGCCAGCAGACGTCGTTCAGGGGGCGGGTTTGATGAGCAGTTCTTC. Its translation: CASRRRSGGGFDEQFF.